This TCR beta chain was sequenced for a study of T cells in Graves' hyperthyroidism and ophthalmopathy. This clonotype was observed at least ten times. Orbital computed tomography, thyroid ultrasound, serum thyroxine and TRAb, and clinical symptoms together informed the diagnoses. What was amplified from RNA transcripts were TCR beta CDR3 regions. The HTBI primer set served for first-round RT-PCR of the TCR CDR3. MiXCR, run by TCRdb on the multiplex PCR reads, gives a single entry per CDR3 protein. The sample contains around 360,000 distinct CDR3 sequences, approximately 14% of which appear only once. The specimen sequenced was blood. This sequence originates from a woman between 55 and 75 years old with Graves' ophthalmopathy.

CDR3 sequence reads: CASSLVIGTYEQYF. The CDR3, as DNA: TGTGCCAGCAGCTTAGTTATAGGGACTTACGAGCAGTACTTC. This chain uses TRBV7-8 with TRBJ2-7; tentatively, D is TRBD2 (6 bases). CDR3 length: 14 amino acids. Trimming stripped 1 base from V and 4 bases from J, with 11 bases between. Germline CDR1 and CDR2: SGHVS and FQNEAQ.